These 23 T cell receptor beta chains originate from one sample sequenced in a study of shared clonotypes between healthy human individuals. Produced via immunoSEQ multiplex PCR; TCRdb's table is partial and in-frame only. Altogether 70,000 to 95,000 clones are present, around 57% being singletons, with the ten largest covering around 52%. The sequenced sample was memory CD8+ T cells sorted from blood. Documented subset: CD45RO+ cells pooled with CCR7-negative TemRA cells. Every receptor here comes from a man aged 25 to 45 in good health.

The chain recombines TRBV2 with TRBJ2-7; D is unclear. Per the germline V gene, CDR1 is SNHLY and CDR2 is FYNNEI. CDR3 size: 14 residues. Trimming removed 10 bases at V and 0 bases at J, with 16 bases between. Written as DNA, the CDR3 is TGTGCCAACCGTCAATTCGAGAGCTCCTACGAGCAGTACTTC. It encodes CANRQFESSYEQYF.

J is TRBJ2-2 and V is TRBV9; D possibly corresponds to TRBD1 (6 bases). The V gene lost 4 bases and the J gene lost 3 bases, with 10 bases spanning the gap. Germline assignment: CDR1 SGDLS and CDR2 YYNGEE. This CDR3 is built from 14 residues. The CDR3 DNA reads TGTGCCAGCAGCCAAGGGGGAGACACCGGGGAGCTGTTTTTT. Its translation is CASSQGGDTGELFF. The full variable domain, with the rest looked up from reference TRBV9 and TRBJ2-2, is DSGVTQTPKHLITATGQRVTLRCSPRSGDLSVYWYQQSLDQGLQFLIQYYNGEERAKGNILERFSAQQFPDLHSELNLSSLELGDSALYFCASSQGGDTGELFFGEGSRLTVL.

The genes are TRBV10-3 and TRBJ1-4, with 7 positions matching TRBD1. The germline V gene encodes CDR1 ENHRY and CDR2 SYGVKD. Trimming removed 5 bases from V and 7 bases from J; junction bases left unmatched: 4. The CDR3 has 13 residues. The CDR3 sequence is CAISRDRAEKLFF. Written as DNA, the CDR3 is TGTGCCATCAGTAGAGACAGGGCTGAAAAACTGTTTTTT.

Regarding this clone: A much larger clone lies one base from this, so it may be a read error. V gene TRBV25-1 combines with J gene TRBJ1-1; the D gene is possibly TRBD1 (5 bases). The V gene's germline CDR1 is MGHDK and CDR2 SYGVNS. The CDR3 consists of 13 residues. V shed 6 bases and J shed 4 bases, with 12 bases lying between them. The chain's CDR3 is CASSPTGLTEAFF. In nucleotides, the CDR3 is TGTGCCAGCAGCCCTACAGGTCTCACTGAAGCTTTCTTT. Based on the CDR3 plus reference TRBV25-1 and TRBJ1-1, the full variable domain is EADIYQTPRYLVIGTGKKITLECSQTMGHDKMYWYQQDPGMELHLIHYSYGVNSTEKGDLSSESTVSRIRTEHFPLTLESARPSHTSQYLCASSPTGLTEAFFGQGTRLTVV.

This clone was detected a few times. The CDR3 loop is CASSARLASETQYF. In DNA form, the CDR3 reads TGTGCCAGCAGCGCCAGACTAGCTTCAGAGACCCAGTACTTC. This rearrangement joins TRBV27 to TRBJ2-5; TRBD2 matches at 7 bases. This CDR3 region has 14 residues. Germline values: CDR1 MNHEY, CDR2 SMNVEV (reference sequence). V lost 6 bases, J lost 4 bases, and 8 bases stayed unmatched.

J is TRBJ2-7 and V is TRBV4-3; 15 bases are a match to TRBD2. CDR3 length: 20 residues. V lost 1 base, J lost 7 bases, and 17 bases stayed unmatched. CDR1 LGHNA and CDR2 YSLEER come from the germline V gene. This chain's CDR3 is CASSQVRSGLAGGLGGEQYF. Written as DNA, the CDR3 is TGCGCCAGCAGCCAAGTGAGGTCGGGACTAGCGGGAGGTCTAGGCGGGGAGCAGTACTTC.

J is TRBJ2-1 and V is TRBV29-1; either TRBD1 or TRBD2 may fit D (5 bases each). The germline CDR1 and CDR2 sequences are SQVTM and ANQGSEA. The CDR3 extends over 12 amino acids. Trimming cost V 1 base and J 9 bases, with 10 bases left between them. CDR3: CSVEGGKSEQFF. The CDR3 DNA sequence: TGCAGCGTTGAAGGGGGGAAGAGTGAGCAGTTCTTC.

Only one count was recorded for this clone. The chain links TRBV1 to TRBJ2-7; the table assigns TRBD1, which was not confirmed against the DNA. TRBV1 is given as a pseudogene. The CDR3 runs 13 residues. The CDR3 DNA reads TGCACCAGCGGTCGACAGAGCGCCTACGAGCAGTACTTC. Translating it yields CTSGRQSAYEQYF.

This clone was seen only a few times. CDR3 nucleotide sequence: TGTGCCAGCAGTGCCCAGGGGAACTATGGCTACACCTTC. It codes for CASSAQGNYGYTF. This sequence joins TRBV25-1 and TRBJ1-2; D might be TRBD1 (6 bases). CDR3 length equals 13 residues. The germline V gene encodes CDR1 MGHDK and CDR2 SYGVNS. The V end lost 4 bases, the J end lost 2 bases, and 8 bases lay between the germline ends.

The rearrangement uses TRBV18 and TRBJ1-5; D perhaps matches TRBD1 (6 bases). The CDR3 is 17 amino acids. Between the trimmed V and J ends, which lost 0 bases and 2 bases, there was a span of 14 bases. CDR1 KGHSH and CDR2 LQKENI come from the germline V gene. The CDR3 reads CASSPPGAGGRNQPQHF. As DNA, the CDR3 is TGTGCCAGCTCACCACCGGGGGCTGGGGGCCGCAATCAGCCCCAGCATTTT.

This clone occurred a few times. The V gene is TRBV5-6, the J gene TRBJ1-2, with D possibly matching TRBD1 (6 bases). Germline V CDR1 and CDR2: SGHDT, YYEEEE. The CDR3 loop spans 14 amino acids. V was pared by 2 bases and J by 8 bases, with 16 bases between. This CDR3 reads CASSFADRPAGYTF. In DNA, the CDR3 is TGTGCCAGCAGCTTCGCCGACAGGCCAGCGGGCTACACCTTC.

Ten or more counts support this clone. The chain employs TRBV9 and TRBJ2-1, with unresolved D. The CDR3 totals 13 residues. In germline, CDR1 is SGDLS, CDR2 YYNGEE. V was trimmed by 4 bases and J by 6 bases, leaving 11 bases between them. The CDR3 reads CASSPNLGNEQFF. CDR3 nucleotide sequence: TGTGCCAGCAGCCCCAACCTAGGCAATGAGCAGTTCTTC.

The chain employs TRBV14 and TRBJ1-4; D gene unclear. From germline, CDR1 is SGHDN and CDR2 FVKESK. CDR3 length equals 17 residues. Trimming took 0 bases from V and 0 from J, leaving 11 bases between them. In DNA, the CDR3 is TGTGCCAGCAGCCAAGATCCCCACAACCCAACTAATGAAAAACTGTTTTTT. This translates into CASSQDPHNPTNEKLFF.

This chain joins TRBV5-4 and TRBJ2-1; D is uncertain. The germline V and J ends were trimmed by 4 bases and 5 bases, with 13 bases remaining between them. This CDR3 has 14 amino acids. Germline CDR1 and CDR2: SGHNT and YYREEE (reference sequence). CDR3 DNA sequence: TGTGCCAGCAGCCGACTGGACGGAGACAATGAGCAGTTCTTC. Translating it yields CASSRLDGDNEQFF.

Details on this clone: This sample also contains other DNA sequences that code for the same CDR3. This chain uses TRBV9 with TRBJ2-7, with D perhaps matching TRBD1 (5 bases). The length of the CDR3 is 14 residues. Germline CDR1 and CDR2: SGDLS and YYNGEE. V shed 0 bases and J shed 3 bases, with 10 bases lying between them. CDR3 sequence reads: CASSVGQGNYEQYF. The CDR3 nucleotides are TGTGCCAGCAGCGTAGGTCAGGGTAACTACGAGCAGTACTTC.

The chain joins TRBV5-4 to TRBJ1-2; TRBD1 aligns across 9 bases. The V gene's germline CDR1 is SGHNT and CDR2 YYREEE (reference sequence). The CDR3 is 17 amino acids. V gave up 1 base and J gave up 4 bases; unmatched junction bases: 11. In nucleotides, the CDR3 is TGTGCCAGCAGCTTGCTACCGGGACAGGGATCCTTCTATGGCTACACCTTC. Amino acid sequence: CASSLLPGQGSFYGYTF.

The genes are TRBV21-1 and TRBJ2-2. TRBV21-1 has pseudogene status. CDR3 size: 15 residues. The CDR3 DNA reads TGTGCCAGCAGCAAAGTGCCCGACAACACCGGGGAGCTGTTTTTT. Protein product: CASSKVPDNTGELFF.

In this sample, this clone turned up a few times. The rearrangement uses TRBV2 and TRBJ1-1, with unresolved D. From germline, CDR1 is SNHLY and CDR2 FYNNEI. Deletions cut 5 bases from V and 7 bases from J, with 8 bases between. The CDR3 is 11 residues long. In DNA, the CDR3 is TGTGCCAGCAGTTATGACGGTGAAGCTTTCTTT. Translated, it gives CASSYDGEAFF. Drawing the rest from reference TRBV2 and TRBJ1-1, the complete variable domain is EPEVTQTPSHQVTQMGQEVILRCVPISNHLYFYWYRQILGQKVEFLVSFYNNEISEKSEIFDDQFSVERPDGSNFTLKIRSTKLEDSAMYFCASSYDGEAFFGQGTRLTVV.

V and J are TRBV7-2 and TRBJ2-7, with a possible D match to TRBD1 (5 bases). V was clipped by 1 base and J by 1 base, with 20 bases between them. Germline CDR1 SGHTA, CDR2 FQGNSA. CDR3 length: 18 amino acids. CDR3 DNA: TGTGCCAGCAGCTTAGATAACGGGTATTGGGGCAGTTCCTACGAGCAGTACTTC. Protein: CASSLDNGYWGSSYEQYF.

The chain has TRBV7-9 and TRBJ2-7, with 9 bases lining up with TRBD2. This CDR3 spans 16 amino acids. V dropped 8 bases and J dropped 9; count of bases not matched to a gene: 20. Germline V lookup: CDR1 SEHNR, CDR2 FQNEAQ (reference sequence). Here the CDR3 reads CASSRWVLAGYFAQYF. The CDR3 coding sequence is TGTGCCAGCTCCCGATGGGTCCTAGCGGGATATTTCGCGCAGTACTTC.

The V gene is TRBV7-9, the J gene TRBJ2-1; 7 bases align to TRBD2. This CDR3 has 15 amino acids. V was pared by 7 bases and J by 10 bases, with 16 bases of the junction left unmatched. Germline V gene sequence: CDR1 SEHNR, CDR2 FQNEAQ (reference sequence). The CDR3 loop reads CASTPGREFLGEQFF. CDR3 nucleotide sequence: TGTGCCAGCACCCCAGGGCGGGAGTTCCTAGGAGAGCAGTTCTTC.

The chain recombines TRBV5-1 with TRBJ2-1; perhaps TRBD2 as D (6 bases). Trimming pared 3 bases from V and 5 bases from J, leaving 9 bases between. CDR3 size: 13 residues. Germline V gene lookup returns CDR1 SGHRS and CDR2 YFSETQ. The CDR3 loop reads CASSYGTDNEQFF. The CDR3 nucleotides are TGCGCCAGCAGCTACGGGACTGACAATGAGCAGTTCTTC.

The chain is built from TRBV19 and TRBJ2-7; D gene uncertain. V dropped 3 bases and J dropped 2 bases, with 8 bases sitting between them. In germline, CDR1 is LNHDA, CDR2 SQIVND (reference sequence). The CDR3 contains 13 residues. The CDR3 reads CASSMTPPYEQYF. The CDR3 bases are TGTGCCAGTAGTATGACCCCCCCCTACGAGCAGTACTTC.